Sequencing of this T cell receptor (beta chain) was carried out in a study of blood T cell repertoires in COVID-19. Overall study context: Samples of COVID-19 (acute and convalescent) were obtained from the United States, Italy and Spain. In each case, the material was cDNA or gDNA derived from T cells, B-cell-depleted T cells, or PBMCs.

Germline loops: CDR1 LGHDT, CDR2 YNNKEL (reference sequence). This CDR3 has 16 amino acids. The trim removed 3 bases at V and 7 bases at J, leaving 13 bases unmatched. Under the authors' procedure: Reference gene primer amplification gave estimated nucleated cell counts. TCRdb's table, derived via immunoSEQ multiplex PCR, lists solely in-frame clones and lacks some. V and J calls and clone size are as listed in that table; D and trimming were resolved from the DNA. Among about 140,000 clones, about 88% were seen once, and the ten largest hold less than 6.5%. What was sequenced was peripheral blood. This TCR derives from a human donor in a cohort sampled during active COVID-19. This chain connects TRBV3-1 (or the pseudogene TRBV3-2) to TRBJ2-3; TRBD2 aligns across 7 bases. CDR3 DNA sequence: TGTGCCAGCAGCCAGGGCTTGAGCGGGGCTGGGCATACGCAGTATTTT. Its translation: CASSQGLSGAGHTQYF.